Below are 22 T cell receptor beta chains sequenced from a single sample in a study of shared clonotypes between healthy human individuals. CD8 cells classed as naive were CD45RO-negative and positively selected for CCR7, excluding terminally differentiated effector memory CD45RA+ cells. The method was immunoSEQ multiplex PCR; TCRdb's version includes in-frame clones alone and lacks a portion of them. The data show 450,000 to 700,000 clones, 95% to 96% seen once. Material for sequencing was naive CD8+ T cells sorted from blood. These receptors were obtained from a woman aged 30 to 39 in good health.

This chain uses TRBV27 with TRBJ2-3, with D perhaps TRBD1 or TRBD2 (5 bases each). CDR3 length: 18 amino acids. Per the germline V gene, CDR1 is MNHEY and CDR2 is SMNVEV (reference sequence). V was shortened by 0 bases and J by 1 base, with 17 bases between the two germline ends. The CDR3 DNA is TGTGCCAGCAGTTTATCTCATTGGGGGAATGTTGGCACAGATACGCAGTATTTT. It codes for CASSLSHWGNVGTDTQYF.

This sequence joins TRBV7-9 and TRBJ2-7; 7 bases match TRBD1. CDR1 is SEHNR, CDR2 FQNEAQ, per germline (reference sequence). J lost 2 bases, V lost 5 bases, and 6 bases had no gene match. The CDR3 totals 14 residues. The CDR3 DNA reads as TGTGCCAGCAGCGCGCCGGGACAGACCTACGAGCAGTACTTC. It specifies CASSAPGQTYEQYF.

In DNA form, the CDR3 reads TGTGCCAGCAAAAAGCGGGAGTCAGTCGCCGAGCAGTACTTC. Its translation: CASKKRESVAEQYF. The V gene is TRBV28, the J gene TRBJ2-7; 8 bases agree with TRBD2. The germline V gene encodes CDR1 MDHEN and CDR2 SYDVKM. The CDR3 is 14 residues long. The junction had 11 bases not matched to a gene; V was cut back by 7 bases and J by 6 bases.

The chain recombines TRBV7-2 with TRBJ1-5; 8 bases align to TRBD1. The length of the CDR3 is 14 residues. The germline V gene has CDR1 SGHTA and CDR2 FQGNSA. With 5 bases clipped from V and 5 bases from J, the junction kept 5 bases outside the gene matches. CDR3 in DNA: TGTGCCAGCAGCGACCCGACAGGGGATCAGCCCCAGCATTTT. Translated, it gives CASSDPTGDQPQHF.

This clone was recorded a few times. The V call is TRBV7-9, the J call TRBJ1-1; unclear D gene. The V end was cut by 4 bases, the J end by 6 bases, with 12 bases between. CDR3 size: 13 residues. Germline V lookup: CDR1 SEHNR, CDR2 FQNEAQ (reference sequence). For the CDR3, the DNA is TGTGCCAGCAGCTCCTCCCTCAGCCCTGAAGCTTTCTTT. It codes for CASSSSLSPEAFF. The full variable domain, completed using reference TRBV7-9 and TRBJ1-1, is DTGVSQNPRHKITKRGQNVTFRCDPISEHNRLYWYRQTLGQGPEFLTYFQNEAQLEKSRLLSDRFSAERPKGSFSTLEIQRTEQGDSAMYLCASSSSLSPEAFFGQGTRLTVV.

The J gene is TRBJ2-3, the V gene TRBV14, with D possibly being TRBD2 (5 bases). CDR1 SGHDN and CDR2 FVKESK come from the germline V gene. The CDR3 runs 15 residues. Trimming took off 4 bases at V and 1 base at J, with 12 bases between the two ends. The CDR3, as DNA: TGTGCCAGCAGCCCCCGCGGGCTCGGCACAGATACGCAGTATTTT. Its translation is CASSPRGLGTDTQYF.

The rearrangement links TRBV6-5 to TRBJ1-5; D gene ambiguous. The CDR3 spans 13 residues. The V end was cut by 4 bases, the J end by 7 bases, with 11 bases between. Germline V gene sequence: CDR1 MNHEY, CDR2 SVGAGI. CDR3 DNA sequence: TGTGCCAGCAGTTCCCTATCCGGGCAGCCCCAGCATTTT. Its protein product is CASSSLSGQPQHF.

This rearrangement joins TRBV7-9 to TRBJ2-5, with 14 bases identical to TRBD2. CDR3 length equals 18 residues. V was clipped by 6 bases and J by 0 bases; unmatched bases: 9. Germline CDR1 is SEHNR and CDR2 is FQNEAQ (reference sequence). The CDR3 reads CASSWGLAGAPYQETQYF. The CDR3 DNA reads as TGTGCCAGCAGTTGGGGACTAGCGGGAGCCCCGTACCAAGAGACCCAGTACTTC.

J is TRBJ2-1 and V is TRBV5-4; TRBD2 matches 8 bases. Per the germline V gene, CDR1 is SGHNT and CDR2 is YYREEE (reference sequence). After removal of 1 base from V and 5 bases from J, the junction contained 5 bases not matched to a gene. This CDR3 is 15 amino acids long. This CDR3 is CASSLRSGIDNEQFF. The CDR3 DNA follows: TGTGCCAGCAGCTTGCGTAGCGGGATAGACAATGAGCAGTTCTTC.

Only one count was recorded for this clone. The chain joins TRBV28 to TRBJ1-1, with a weak D call TRBD1 (6 bases). The CDR3 has 14 residues. Per the germline V gene, CDR1 is MDHEN and CDR2 is SYDVKM. V was clipped by 3 bases and J by 3 bases, with 11 bases between them. Here the CDR3 reads CASSFRTAYTEAFF. CDR3 coding DNA: TGTGCCAGCAGTTTCCGGACAGCTTACACTGAAGCTTTCTTT.

This chain joins TRBV10-2 and TRBJ2-1; 7 nucleotides agree with TRBD2. CDR1 is WSHSY, CDR2 SAAADI, per germline. The CDR3 length is 16 residues. J lost 3 bases, V lost 8 bases, and 13 bases had no gene match. CDR3: CASLQKAGVRYNEQFF. CDR3 bases: TGCGCCAGCTTACAAAAGGCGGGAGTTCGCTACAATGAGCAGTTCTTC.

The gene calls are TRBV29-1 and TRBJ2-6; D gene unclear. V was shortened by 3 bases and J by 0 bases, with 0 bases between the two germline ends. The germline CDR1 and CDR2 sequences are SQVTM and ANQGSEA. The CDR3 is 12 residues long. CDR3 amino acids: CSVDSGANVLTF. For the CDR3, the DNA is TGCAGCGTTGACTCTGGGGCCAACGTCCTGACTTTC.

The CDR3 protein is CASSSSIGPQHF. DNA for the CDR3: TGTGCCAGCAGTTCATCCATTGGGCCCCAGCATTTT. The J gene is TRBJ1-5, the V gene TRBV6-5; no clear D gene. There are 12 residues in the CDR3. V dropped 4 bases and J dropped 9 bases, with 10 bases sitting between them. The V gene's germline CDR1 is MNHEY and CDR2 SVGAGI.

The chain joins TRBV13 to TRBJ2-3; tentative D call: TRBD2 (6 bases). V dropped 5 bases and J dropped 6 bases, with 18 bases sitting between them. The germline V gene has CDR1 PRHDT and CDR2 FYEKMQ (reference sequence). The CDR3 is made up of 15 amino acids. The CDR3 reads CASSLPSWGEDTQYF. CDR3 DNA: TGTGCCAGCAGCCTCCCCTCGTGGGGGGAGGATACGCAGTATTTT.

The chain carries TRBV14 and TRBJ2-7; D may match TRBD1 or TRBD2 (5 bases each). The length of the CDR3 is 14 residues. Germline CDR1 is SGHDN and CDR2 is FVKESK. Between the trimmed V and J ends, which lost 0 bases and 6 bases, there was a span of 12 bases. CDR3 in amino acids: CASSQESRGIEQYF. Written as DNA, the CDR3 is TGTGCCAGCAGCCAAGAGTCGAGGGGCATCGAGCAGTACTTC.

V and J are TRBV5-4 and TRBJ2-7, with TRBD2 matching 10 bases. CDR3 length: 15 residues. V was pared by 5 bases and J by 2 bases, with 7 bases of the junction left unmatched. From germline, CDR1 is SGHNT and CDR2 YYREEE (reference sequence). CDR3 sequence: CASSAGLAEAYEQYF. As DNA, the CDR3 is TGTGCCAGCAGTGCCGGACTAGCGGAGGCCTACGAGCAGTACTTC.

The rearrangement links TRBV28 to TRBJ1-2; 8 bases map to TRBD1. V shed 7 bases, J shed 4 bases, and the junction held 8 bases outside the gene matches. The CDR3 spans 14 residues. Germline V gives CDR1 MDHEN, CDR2 SYDVKM. CDR3 in DNA: TGTGCCAGCAACCCGACAGGGGCCGGCTATGGCTACACCTTC. Its protein is CASNPTGAGYGYTF.

The rearrangement uses TRBV29-1 and TRBJ1-1; no definite D call. The CDR3 is 11 amino acids. Germline-derived CDR1 and CDR2 are SQVTM and ANQGSEA. V was shortened by 7 bases and J by 1 base, with 7 bases between the two germline ends. CDR3 loop: CSATGNTEAFF. CDR3 DNA: TGCAGCGCGACGGGGAACACTGAAGCTTTCTTT.

The genes are TRBV28 and TRBJ2-7; TRBD2 is a possible D gene (6 bases). The CDR3 length is 15 residues. V was cut by 7 bases and J by 5 bases, with 21 bases left in between. From germline, CDR1 is MDHEN and CDR2 SYDVKM. CDR3 sequence reads: CASKPGGVLTDEQYF. In DNA, the CDR3 is TGTGCCAGCAAACCTGGCGGGGTCCTCACTGACGAGCAGTACTTC.

The chain links TRBV27 to TRBJ2-7, with D perhaps given as TRBD1 or TRBD2 (6 bases each). The CDR3 is 16 amino acids. Germline-derived CDR1 and CDR2 are MNHEY and SMNVEV (reference sequence). V was trimmed by 6 bases and J by 4 bases, leaving 22 bases between them. CDR3 DNA: TGTGCCAGCAGCCCTATATTCAGGGGAGGCCCATACGAGCAGTACTTC. Translated, it gives CASSPIFRGGPYEQYF.

The V call is TRBV28, the J call TRBJ2-1; 7 nucleotides line up with TRBD2. CDR3 size: 14 residues. Germline assignment: CDR1 MDHEN and CDR2 SYDVKM. V lost 6 bases and J lost 6; bases outside the gene matches: 8. As DNA, the CDR3 is TGTGCCAGCAGCCAAACTAGCGCTAGCAATGAGCAGTTCTTC. Its protein product is CASSQTSASNEQFF.

The V call is TRBV9, the J call TRBJ1-1; D gene unclear. This CDR3 region has 13 residues. V was pared by 4 bases and J by 4 bases, with 11 bases between. In germline, CDR1 is SGDLS, CDR2 YYNGEE. DNA for the CDR3: TGTGCCAGCAGCTTAACAGAGGGCACTGAAGCTTTCTTT. Translation gives CASSLTEGTEAFF.